The T cell receptor (beta chain) under discussion was sequenced for a study of blood T cell repertoires in COVID-19. Including both end residues, the CDR3 is 13 amino acids long. The germline CDR1 and CDR2 sequences are SNHLY and FYNNEI. About this clone: The DNA is left out, because the CDR3 cannot be placed on it with certainty; the CDR3 is given as TCRdb lists it.

The repertoire was sequenced with immunoSEQ multiplex PCR; TCRdb's copy has only in-frame clones and lacks some. Found here are around 240,000 clones, about 90% of them singletons; the top ten hold more than 1%. This TCR was recovered from a human donor in a cohort exposed to, infected with or recovered from COVID-19 (not recorded which). The donor label of this sample is uncertain. The material sequenced was PBMCs or T cells enriched from blood (not recorded which). This chain links TRBV2 with TRBJ2-7; the table's D gene call, TRBD1, was not cross checked with the DNA. CDR3 sequence: CASSTHVVGQGNF.